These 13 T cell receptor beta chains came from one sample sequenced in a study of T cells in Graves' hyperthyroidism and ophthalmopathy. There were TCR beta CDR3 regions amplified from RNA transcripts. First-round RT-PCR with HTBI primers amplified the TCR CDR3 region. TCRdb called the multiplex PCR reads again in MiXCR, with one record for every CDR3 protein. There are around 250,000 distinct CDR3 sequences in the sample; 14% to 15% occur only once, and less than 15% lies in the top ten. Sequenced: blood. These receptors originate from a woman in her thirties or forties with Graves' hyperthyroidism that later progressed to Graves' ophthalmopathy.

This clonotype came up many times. Here the CDR3 reads CASSEEAGNYNEQFF. The CDR3 DNA is TGTGCCAGCAGTGAAGAAGCGGGGAACTACAATGAGCAGTTCTTC. The rearrangement uses TRBV6-1 and TRBJ2-1, with TRBD2 matching over 7 bases. Germline assignment: CDR1 MNHNS and CDR2 SASEGT. This CDR3 comprises 15 residues. The V gene end was trimmed by 1 base and the J gene end by 3 bases; junction bases not matched to a gene: 3.

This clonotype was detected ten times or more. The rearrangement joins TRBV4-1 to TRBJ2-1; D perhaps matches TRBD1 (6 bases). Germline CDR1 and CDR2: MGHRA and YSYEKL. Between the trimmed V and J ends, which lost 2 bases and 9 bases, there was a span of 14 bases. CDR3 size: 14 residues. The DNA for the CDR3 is TGCGCCAGCAGCCAAAACATTCAGGGGCGTGAGCAGTTCTTC. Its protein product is CASSQNIQGREQFF.

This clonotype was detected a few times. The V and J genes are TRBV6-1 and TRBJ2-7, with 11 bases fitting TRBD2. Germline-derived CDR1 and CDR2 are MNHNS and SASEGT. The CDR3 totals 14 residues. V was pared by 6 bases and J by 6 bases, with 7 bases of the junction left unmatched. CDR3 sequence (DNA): TGTGCCAGCAGACTAGCGGGAGACAGGGGCGAGCAGTACTTC. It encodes CASRLAGDRGEQYF.

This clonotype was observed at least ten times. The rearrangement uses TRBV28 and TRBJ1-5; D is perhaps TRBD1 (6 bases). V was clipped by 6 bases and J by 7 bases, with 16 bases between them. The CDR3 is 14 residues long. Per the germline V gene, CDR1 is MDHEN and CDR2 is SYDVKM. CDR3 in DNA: TGTGCCAGCAGGAAAACAGGGCCCCCCCAGCCCCAGCATTTT. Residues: CASRKTGPPQPQHF.

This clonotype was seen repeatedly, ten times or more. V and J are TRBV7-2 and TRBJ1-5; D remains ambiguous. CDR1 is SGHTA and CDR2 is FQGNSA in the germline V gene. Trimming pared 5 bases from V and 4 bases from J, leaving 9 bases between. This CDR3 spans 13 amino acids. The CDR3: CASSTGPNQPQHF. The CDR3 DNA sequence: TGTGCCAGCAGCACGGGCCCAAATCAGCCCCAGCATTTT.

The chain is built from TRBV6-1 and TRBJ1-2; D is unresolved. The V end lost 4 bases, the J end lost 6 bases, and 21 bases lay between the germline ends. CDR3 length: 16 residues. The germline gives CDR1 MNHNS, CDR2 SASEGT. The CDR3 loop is CASSGRPQGWAHGYTF. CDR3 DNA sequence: TGTGCCAGCAGTGGACGCCCCCAAGGCTGGGCCCATGGCTACACCTTC.

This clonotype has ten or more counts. CDR3 region: CASTPYLGMGEKLFF. The CDR3 nucleotides read TGTGCCAGCACCCCCTATTTAGGGATGGGTGAAAAACTGTTTTTT. The chain couples TRBV5-5 to TRBJ1-4; D is uncertain. The CDR3 has 15 residues. Trimming pared 6 bases from V and 7 bases from J, leaving 19 bases between. Germline V gene lookup returns CDR1 SGHKS and CDR2 YYEKEE (reference sequence).

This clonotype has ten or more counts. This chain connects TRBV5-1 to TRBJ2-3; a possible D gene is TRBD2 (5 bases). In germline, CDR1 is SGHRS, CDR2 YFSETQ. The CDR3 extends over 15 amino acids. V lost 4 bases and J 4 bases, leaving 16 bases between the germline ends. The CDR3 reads CASSPTNGGPDTQYF. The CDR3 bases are TGCGCCAGCAGCCCGACTAATGGAGGACCAGATACGCAGTATTTT.

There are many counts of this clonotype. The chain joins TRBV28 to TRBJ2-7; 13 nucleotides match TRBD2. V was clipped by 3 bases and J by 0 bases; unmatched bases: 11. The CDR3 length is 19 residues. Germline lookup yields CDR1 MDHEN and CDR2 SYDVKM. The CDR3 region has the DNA TGTGCCAGCAGTTTCCCGACCGGGACTAGCGGGATCCTCTCCTACGAGCAGTACTTC. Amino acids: CASSFPTGTSGILSYEQYF.

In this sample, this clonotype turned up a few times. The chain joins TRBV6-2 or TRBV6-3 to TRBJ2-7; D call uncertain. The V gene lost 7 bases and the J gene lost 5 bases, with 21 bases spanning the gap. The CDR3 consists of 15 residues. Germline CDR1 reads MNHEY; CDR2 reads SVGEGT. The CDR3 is CASNPLSGLPHEQYF. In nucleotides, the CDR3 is TGTGCCAGCAATCCCCTGTCCGGGTTACCCCACGAGCAGTACTTC.

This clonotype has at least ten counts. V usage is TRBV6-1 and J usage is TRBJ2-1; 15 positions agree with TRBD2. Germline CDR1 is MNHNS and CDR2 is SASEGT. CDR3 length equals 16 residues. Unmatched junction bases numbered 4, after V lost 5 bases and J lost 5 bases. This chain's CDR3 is CASSRGLAGGHNEQFF. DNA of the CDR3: TGTGCCAGCAGTCGGGGACTAGCGGGAGGTCACAATGAGCAGTTCTTC.

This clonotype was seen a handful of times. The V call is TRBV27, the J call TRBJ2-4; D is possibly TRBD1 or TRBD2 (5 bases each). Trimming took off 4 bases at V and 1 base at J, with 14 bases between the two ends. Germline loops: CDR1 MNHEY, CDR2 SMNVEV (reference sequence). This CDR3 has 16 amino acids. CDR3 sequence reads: CASSWGSVGAKNIQYF. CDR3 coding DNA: TGTGCCAGCAGTTGGGGGTCTGTTGGGGCCAAAAACATTCAGTACTTC.

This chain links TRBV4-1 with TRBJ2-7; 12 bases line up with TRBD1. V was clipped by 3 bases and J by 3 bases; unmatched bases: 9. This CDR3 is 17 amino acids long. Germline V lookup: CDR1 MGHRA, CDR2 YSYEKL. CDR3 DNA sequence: TGCGCCAGCAGCCAGAACCGGGACAGGGGGCACGGCTACGAGCAGTACTTC. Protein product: CASSQNRDRGHGYEQYF.